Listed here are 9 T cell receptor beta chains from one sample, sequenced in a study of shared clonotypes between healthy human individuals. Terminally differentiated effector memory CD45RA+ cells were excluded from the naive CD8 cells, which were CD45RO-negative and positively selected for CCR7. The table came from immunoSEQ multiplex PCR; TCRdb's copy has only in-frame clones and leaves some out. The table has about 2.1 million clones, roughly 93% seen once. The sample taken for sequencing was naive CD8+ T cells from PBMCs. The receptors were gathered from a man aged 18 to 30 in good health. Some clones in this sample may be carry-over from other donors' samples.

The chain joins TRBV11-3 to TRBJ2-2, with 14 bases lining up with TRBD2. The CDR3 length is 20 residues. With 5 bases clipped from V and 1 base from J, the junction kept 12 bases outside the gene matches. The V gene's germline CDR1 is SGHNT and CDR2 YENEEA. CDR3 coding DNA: TGTGCCAGCAGCAACCCCAGGGGACTAGCGGGAGTGGTGAACACCGGGGAGCTGTTTTTT. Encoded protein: CASSNPRGLAGVVNTGELFF.

CDR3 nucleotides: TGTGCCAGTACATCAGATAGAAACGGCAATCAGCCCCAGCATTTT. Its protein product is CASTSDRNGNQPQHF. V usage is TRBV19 and J usage is TRBJ1-5, with D uncertain. This CDR3 comprises 15 residues. CDR1 is LNHDA and CDR2 is SQIVND in the germline V gene (reference sequence). V was pared by 7 bases and J by 2 bases, with 15 bases between.

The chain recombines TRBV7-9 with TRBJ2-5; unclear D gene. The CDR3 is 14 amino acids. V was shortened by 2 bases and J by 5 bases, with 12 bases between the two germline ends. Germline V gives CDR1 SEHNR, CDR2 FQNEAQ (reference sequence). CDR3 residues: CASSLPIEPETQYF. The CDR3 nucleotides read TGTGCCAGCAGCTTACCGATAGAGCCGGAGACCCAGTACTTC.

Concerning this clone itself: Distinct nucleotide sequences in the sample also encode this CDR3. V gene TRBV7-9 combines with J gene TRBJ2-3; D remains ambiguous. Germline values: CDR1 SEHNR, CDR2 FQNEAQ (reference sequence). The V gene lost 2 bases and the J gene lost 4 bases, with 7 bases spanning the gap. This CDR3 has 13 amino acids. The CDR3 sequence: CASSLTGADTQYF. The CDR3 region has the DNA TGTGCCAGCAGCTTAACGGGTGCAGATACGCAGTATTTT.

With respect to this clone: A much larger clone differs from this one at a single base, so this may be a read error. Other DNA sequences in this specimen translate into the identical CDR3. DNA of the CDR3: TGTGCCAGCAGCGTAGGGACCACCGGGGAGCTGTTTTTT. It translates to CASSVGTTGELFF. V is TRBV9 and J is TRBJ2-2; no definite D call. V lost 0 bases, J lost 4 bases, and 4 bases lay in between. The germline V gene has CDR1 SGDLS and CDR2 YYNGEE. The CDR3 extends over 13 amino acids.

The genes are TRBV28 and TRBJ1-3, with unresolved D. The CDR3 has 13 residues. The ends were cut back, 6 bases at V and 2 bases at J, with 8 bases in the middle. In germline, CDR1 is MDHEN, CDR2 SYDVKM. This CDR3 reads CASSRAAGNTIYF. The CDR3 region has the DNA TGTGCCAGCAGCCGCGCAGCTGGAAACACCATATATTTT.

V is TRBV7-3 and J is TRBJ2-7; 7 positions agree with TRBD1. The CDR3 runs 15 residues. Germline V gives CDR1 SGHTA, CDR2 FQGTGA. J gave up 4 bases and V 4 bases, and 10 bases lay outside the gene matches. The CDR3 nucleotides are TGTGCCAGCAGCTCCGACGGGACAGAGGGTTACGAGCAGTACTTC. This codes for CASSSDGTEGYEQYF.

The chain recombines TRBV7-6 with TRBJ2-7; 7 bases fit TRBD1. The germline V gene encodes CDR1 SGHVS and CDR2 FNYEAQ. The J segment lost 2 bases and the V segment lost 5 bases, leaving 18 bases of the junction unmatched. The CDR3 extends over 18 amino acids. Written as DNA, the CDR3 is TGTGCCAGCAGCGGGATTGACAGGGCTGGGACGCGCCCCTACGAGCAGTACTTC. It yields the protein CASSGIDRAGTRPYEQYF.

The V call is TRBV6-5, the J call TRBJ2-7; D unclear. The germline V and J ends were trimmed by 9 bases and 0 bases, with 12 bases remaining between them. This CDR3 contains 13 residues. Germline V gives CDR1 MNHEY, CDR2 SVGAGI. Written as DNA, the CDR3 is TGTGCCAGTGGCCCCCTCAACTCCTACGAGCAGTACTTC. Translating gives CASGPLNSYEQYF.